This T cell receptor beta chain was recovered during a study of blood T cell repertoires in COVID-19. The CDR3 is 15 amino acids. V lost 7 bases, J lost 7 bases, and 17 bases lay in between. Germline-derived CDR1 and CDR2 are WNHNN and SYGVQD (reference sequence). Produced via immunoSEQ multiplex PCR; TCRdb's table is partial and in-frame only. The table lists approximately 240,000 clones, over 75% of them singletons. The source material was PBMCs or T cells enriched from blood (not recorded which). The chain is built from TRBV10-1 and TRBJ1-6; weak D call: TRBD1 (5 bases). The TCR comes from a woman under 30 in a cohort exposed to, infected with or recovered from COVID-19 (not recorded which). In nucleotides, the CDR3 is TGCGCCAGCATTCCTGGGGGGGAGGGAAATTCACCCCTCCACTTT. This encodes CASIPGGEGNSPLHF.